The 17 T cell receptor beta chains reported below all come from one sample, sequenced in a study of blood T cell repertoires in COVID-19. Sequenced by immunoSEQ multiplex PCR; TCRdb stores in-frame clones only, minus some. The top ten hold roughly 28% of the sample, which has about 30,000 clones, around 88% seen once. The specimen sequenced was peripheral blood. Source of these receptors: a human donor in a cohort sampled during active COVID-19.

The gene calls are TRBV5-6 and TRBJ2-5, with 9 bases identical to TRBD1. V trimming: 5 bases; J trimming: 3 bases; junction bases outside the gene matches: 11. Germline V gene lookup returns CDR1 SGHDT and CDR2 YYEEEE. CDR3 length: 16 amino acids. CDR3 in amino acids: CASSYLSRDREETQYF. In nucleotides, the CDR3 is TGTGCCAGCAGTTACTTGTCCCGGGACAGGGAAGAGACCCAGTACTTC. The variable domain in full, with the rest retrieved from reference TRBV5-6 and TRBJ2-5, is DAGVTQSPTHLIKTRGQQVTLRCSPKSGHDTVSWYQQALGQGPQFIFQYYEEEERQRGNFPDRFSGHQFPNYSSELNVNALLLGDSALYLCASSYLSRDREETQYFGPGTRLLVL.

The genes are TRBV6-5 and TRBJ2-7; perhaps TRBD1 as D (6 bases). Per the germline V gene, CDR1 is MNHEY and CDR2 is SVGAGI. This CDR3 region has 14 residues. Trimming removed 7 bases from V and 2 bases from J, with 15 bases in between. The CDR3 is CASKIETGAYEQYF. The CDR3 DNA reads as TGTGCCAGCAAGATTGAGACAGGTGCCTACGAGCAGTACTTC.

This clone appeared a single time. The J gene is TRBJ1-2, the V gene TRBV6-5; D might be TRBD1 (5 bases). CDR1 is MNHEY and CDR2 is SVGAGI in the germline V gene. The CDR3 sequence is 14 residues long. V was cut by 2 bases and J by 8 bases, with 15 bases left in between. CDR3 in DNA: TGTGCCAGCAGTTACAGGGGATCGGGCGGCGGCTACACCTTC. It yields the protein CASSYRGSGGGYTF.

The V call is TRBV5-4, the J call TRBJ1-6; TRBD1 matches at 9 bases. In germline, CDR1 is SGHNT, CDR2 YYREEE (reference sequence). The CDR3 has 14 amino acids. V was clipped by 4 bases and J by 10 bases; unmatched bases: 6. The CDR3 region is CASSSGTGLSPLHF. The CDR3 DNA reads as TGTGCCAGCAGCAGTGGGACAGGGCTCTCACCCCTCCACTTT.

J is TRBJ2-3 and V is TRBV5-1; 10 bases are shared with TRBD1. CDR3 size: 14 residues. Germline V CDR1 and CDR2: SGHRS, YFSETQ. With 7 bases clipped from V and 4 bases from J, the junction kept 6 bases outside the gene matches. The DNA of the CDR3 is TGCGCCAGCGGGGACAGGGGTGGAGCAGATACGCAGTATTTT. Translation gives CASGDRGGADTQYF.

This chain joins TRBV6-5 and TRBJ2-1; 14 nucleotides agree with TRBD2. V lost 6 bases and J lost 8; bases outside the gene matches: 6. Germline CDR1 and CDR2: MNHEY and SVGAGI. The CDR3 consists of 15 residues. CDR3 amino acids: CASSAGTSGGDEQFF. CDR3 coding DNA: TGTGCCAGCAGCGCGGGGACTAGCGGGGGAGATGAGCAGTTCTTC.

The chain is built from TRBV2 and TRBJ2-7; D remains unclear. The germline V gene has CDR1 SNHLY and CDR2 FYNNEI. The CDR3 covers 11 residues. V gave up 7 bases and J gave up 2 bases, with 6 bases separating them. This CDR3 is CASTSAYEQYF. The CDR3 nucleotides are TGTGCCAGCACCTCAGCCTACGAGCAGTACTTC.

This clone was recorded only once. The J gene is TRBJ2-3, the V gene TRBV9, with a possible D match to TRBD2 (5 bases). The CDR3 totals 14 residues. Trimming took 4 bases from V and 5 from J, leaving 14 bases between them. Germline V lookup: CDR1 SGDLS, CDR2 YYNGEE. The CDR3 bases are TGTGCCAGCAGCCTACGGACTGGAGGAGATACGCAGTATTTT. It translates to CASSLRTGGDTQYF.

The chain joins TRBV12-2 to TRBJ1-3; TRBD1 reflects the table's D call only, with no check against the DNA. TRBV12-2 is designated a pseudogene. The CDR3 covers 19 residues. This chain's CDR3 is CASRLADECRDRGLDTIYF. In DNA form, the CDR3 reads TGTGCAAGTCGCTTAGCCGATGAATGCCGGGACAGGGGGCTGGACACCATATATTTT.

The V gene is TRBV2, the J gene TRBJ1-6; tentative D call: TRBD1 (6 bases). Deletions cut 6 bases from V and 5 bases from J, with 11 bases between. This CDR3 has 14 amino acids. Germline lookup yields CDR1 SNHLY and CDR2 FYNNEI. The CDR3 nucleotides are TGTGCCAGCAGCACAGGGTTGGATAATTCACCCCTCCACTTT. Translation gives CASSTGLDNSPLHF.

V usage is TRBV10-3 and J usage is TRBJ2-1; TRBD1 aligns across 7 bases. Losses at the gene ends were 10 bases for V and 4 bases for J; bases not matched to a gene: 7. Germline-derived CDR1 and CDR2 are ENHRY and SYGVKD. The CDR3 totals 13 residues. CDR3 sequence reads: CATDSGGYNEQFF. In DNA, the CDR3 is TGTGCCACAGACTCAGGGGGATACAATGAGCAGTTCTTC.

This clone was counted once. The chain has TRBV5-4 and TRBJ2-7; 9 nucleotides align to TRBD2. Germline V lookup: CDR1 SGHNT, CDR2 YYREEE (reference sequence). CDR3 length equals 15 residues. The junction had 3 bases not matched to a gene; V was cut back by 0 bases and J by 2 bases. CDR3 loop: CASSLGSGGPYEQYF. For the CDR3, the DNA is TGTGCCAGCAGCTTGGGTAGCGGGGGCCCCTACGAGCAGTACTTC.

The chain uses TRBV5-1 and TRBJ2-2; 13 bases are shared with TRBD2. This CDR3 is 16 amino acids long. The J segment lost 8 bases and the V segment lost 3 bases, leaving 7 bases of the junction unmatched. Looked up from germline, CDR1 is SGHRS and CDR2 is YFSETQ. The CDR3 region has the DNA TGCGCCAGCAGCTCCACTAGCGGGGGGGCTGCGGGGGAGCTGTTTTTT. It translates to CASSSTSGGAAGELFF.

The chain carries TRBV4-1 and TRBJ2-1; TRBD2 matches 10 bases. After removal of 0 bases from V and 6 bases from J, the junction contained 8 bases not matched to a gene. Germline V gene sequence: CDR1 MGHRA, CDR2 YSYEKL. The CDR3 has 17 amino acids. CDR3 in amino acids: CASSQDGSGGHINEQFF. The CDR3 nucleotides are TGCGCCAGCAGCCAAGACGGTAGCGGGGGGCACATCAATGAGCAGTTCTTC.

The chain joins TRBV19 to TRBJ2-7; no clear D. V was cut by 5 bases and J by 5 bases, with 19 bases left in between. Germline V lookup: CDR1 LNHDA, CDR2 SQIVND (reference sequence). The CDR3 sequence is 15 residues long. The CDR3 DNA is TGTGCCAGTAGTCCCCGGCACTTCCCAGGCCACGAGCAGTACTTC. Its protein is CASSPRHFPGHEQYF.

The chain employs TRBV5-5 and TRBJ2-7; unclear D gene. This CDR3 has 14 amino acids. V dropped 3 bases and J dropped 3 bases, with 13 bases sitting between them. From germline, CDR1 is SGHKS and CDR2 YYEKEE (reference sequence). The CDR3 protein is CASSSYTEFYEQYF. CDR3 DNA: TGTGCCAGCAGCTCTTACACAGAATTCTACGAGCAGTACTTC.

This chain joins TRBV5-6 and TRBJ2-1, with TRBD2 matching 7 bases. This CDR3 spans 16 amino acids. Trimming removed 0 bases from V and 9 bases from J; junction bases left unmatched: 12. The germline V gene encodes CDR1 SGHDT and CDR2 YYEEEE. CDR3 bases: TGTGCCAGCAGCTTGGGGGCTGGGCTAGCGGAGGTTGAGCAGTTCTTC. Translation gives CASSLGAGLAEVEQFF. The full variable domain, its missing parts supplied by reference TRBV5-6 and TRBJ2-1, is DAGVTQSPTHLIKTRGQQVTLRCSPKSGHDTVSWYQQALGQGPQFIFQYYEEEERQRGNFPDRFSGHQFPNYSSELNVNALLLGDSALYLCASSLGAGLAEVEQFFGPGTRLTVL.